The sequence of this T cell receptor (beta chain) was determined in a study of T-cell memory formation after mild COVID-19. TCRdb recomputed calls from the 5' RACE reads with MiXCR, one row per CDR3 protein. The sample yields hundreds of thousands of distinct CDR3 sequences, around 14% seen once. A note on this clonotype: Its antigen is not known.

Study outcomes and limitations: Clones contracting across day 15 to 85 had a balanced CD4/CD8 profile; later expanding clones leaned CD4+. That cross-reactive memory joined was suggested by some responding clones appearing in pre-infection memory.

CDR1 and CDR2 (germline): SGHRS, YFSETQ. V was shortened by 0 bases and J by 2 bases, with 12 bases between the two germline ends. The CDR3 contains 15 residues. The sequence derives from a man aged 18 to 30 who had mild COVID-19 (a few samples of this study predate the infection). Cell type and time point are not known. The rearrangement uses TRBV5-1 and TRBJ2-7; D is possibly TRBD1 (7 bases). The material sequenced was PBMCs or a T cell subset sorted from them (not recorded which). CDR3 nucleotides: TGCGCCAGCAGCTTGGGACAGGGAGGACCCTACGAGCAGTACGTC. It yields the protein CASSLGQGGPYEQYV.